This TCR beta chain was sequenced during a study of shared clonotypes between healthy human individuals (dated by TCRdb to the early 2020s). Regarding the complete study: The cohort comprised two women and a few men aged 18 to 49 years. Leukapheresis yielded between about 0.9 and 8.9 billion PBMCs per donor. To increase sequencing depth and limit assay-specific biases, different laboratories used diverse techniques to prepare libraries and sequence TCR repertoires. For each donor, CD4 naive and CD4 memory were each run on three plates, CD8 naive on two plates, and CD8 memory on one plate. To estimate repertoire size and how much clonotypes are shared between individuals, the study performed deep sequencing of blood TCR repertoires from roughly five healthy adults. Beyond this particular receptor, the publication reports: About 5% of naive CD4, around 3.6% of naive CD8, about 2.4% of memory CD4, and around 0.42% of memory CD8 clonotypes were shared across a few donors. Estimated clonotype richness was generally larger for naive than for memory subsets. Even with the large sequencing depth, rarefaction of the sorted-subset datasets indicated that sequencing was incomplete. The genetic and exposure-history diversity represented was limited by the small number of donors. Sampling was limited to blood, and TCR repertoires in tissue likely differ from TCR repertoires in blood. Compared with non-shared clonotypes, the clonotypes found in all four sorted-subset donors had higher generation probabilities. Based on pairwise subsampling, the degree of clonotype sharing among donors was expected to be affected by sequencing depth.

Sequences MNHNS (CDR1) and SASEGT (CDR2) are obtained from the germline V gene. The CDR3 has 14 amino acids, counting the end cysteine and phenylalanine. The DNA shown is the 42-base CDR3, in frame from base 1. Trimming at the junction amounts to 6 bases on V and 0 bases on J, and the germline ends lie 9 bases apart. The sample holds one count of this clone. This clone's antigen is unknown. Within one base of it there is no much larger clone, and no base qualities were kept. TCR CDR3 regions were amplified from genomic DNA by multiplex PCR using the deep immunoSEQ assay. Extracted genomic DNA from each cell subset was spread evenly across all wells of several immunoSEQ 96-well plates, with each plate serving as a replicate. For sorted subsets, approximately 190 ng genomic DNA, equal to about 30,000 T cell genomes, was loaded into each replicate PCR. The purified libraries were quantified using a Qubit 3.0 fluorometer, sized with a Bioanalyzer 2100, and then quantified again using the KAPA Library Quantification kit. Each immunoSEQ 96-well plate was sequenced on its own single-read 150-cycle Illumina NextSeq 550 flow cell. For the original study's pipeline: Because the immunoSEQ output held only junctional sequences and lacked quality scores, the filtering could not match the filtering applied to full-length reads. Sequences were annotated with PyIR, a Python wrapper for IgBLAST v1.9, and V/J genes and CDR3 were assigned using IMGT germline references. Reads with weak V/J assignments (E-value above 1e-6), missing CDR3, stop codons, out-of-frame junctions, or ambiguous translated residues were removed. V3J clonotypes were defined as sequences sharing the same inferred V gene, J gene, and CDR3 amino acid sequence. To compute the percentage overlap between repertoires, the number of shared unique clonotypes was divided by the size of the smaller repertoire. RTK rarefaction, the Chao1 estimator, and Recon v2.1 estimates of unobserved clonotypes were used to assess repertoire richness. OLGA was used to compute generation probabilities for all TCRbeta clonotypes that the gDNA method yielded from four donors. This is the immuneACCESS table as TCRdb keeps it, with only in-frame sequences that have V and J called. A part of the clones is gone; compared with another copy, unresolved V genes explain less than half, and the rest is unexplained. The D gene and trimming were derived from the DNA, and the V and J assignments and clone size from that table. The sample data list millions of clones, and 90% to 95% of these were observed just once. The ten most abundant clones make up over 0.12% of the sample.

Healthy HIV-negative adults with no recently reported acute infections or vaccinations were included as donors. Only Caucasian adults living in Nashville, Tennessee, USA were represented among the donors. CD4+ T cells were enriched by magnetic negative selection, after which naive cells were positively selected on CD45RA and the negative fraction was taken as the memory subset. Blood was obtained by leukapheresis, after which PBMCs were separated by Ficoll-Histopaque density gradient centrifugation and cryopreserved in liquid nitrogen vapor phase. Purity and quantity of every magnetically sorted T cell population were checked by analytical flow cytometry. From each sorted fraction, genomic DNA was isolated and quantified by UV absorbance on a Nanodrop 2000c.

The origin of this receptor is a man aged 18 to 29 in good health. The material sequenced was naive CD4+ T cells sorted from blood. Taken with the paper, the label for cell subset or site translates to: CD45RA+ positively selected. The chain couples TRBV6-1 to TRBJ2-1, with the D gene not clear enough to name. The sequence in DNA is TGTGCCAGCAGCCCAGAACCCTCCTACAATGAGCAGTTCTTC. Its protein is CASSPEPSYNEQFF.